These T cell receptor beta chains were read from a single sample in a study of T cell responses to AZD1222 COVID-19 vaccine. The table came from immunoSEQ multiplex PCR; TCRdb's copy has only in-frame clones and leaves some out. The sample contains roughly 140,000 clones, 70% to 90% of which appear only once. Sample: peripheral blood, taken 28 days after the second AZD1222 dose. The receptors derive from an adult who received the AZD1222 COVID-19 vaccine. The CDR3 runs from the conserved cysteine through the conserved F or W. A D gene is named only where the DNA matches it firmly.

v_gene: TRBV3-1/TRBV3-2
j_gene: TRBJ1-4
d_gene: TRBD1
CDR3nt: TGTGCCAGCAGCCAAGGGGACAGGTCCTCTGAAAAACTGTTTTTT
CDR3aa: CASSQGDRSSEKLFF

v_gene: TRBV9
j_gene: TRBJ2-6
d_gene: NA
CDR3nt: TGTGCCAGCAGCGGTTTGGGGGATGGGGCCAACGTCCTGACTTTC
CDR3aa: CASSGLGDGANVLTF

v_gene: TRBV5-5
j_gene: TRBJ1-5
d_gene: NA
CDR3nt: TGTGCCAGCAGACCACAGCAGGGGAGCAATCAGCCCCAGCATTTT
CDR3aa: CASRPQQGSNQPQHF

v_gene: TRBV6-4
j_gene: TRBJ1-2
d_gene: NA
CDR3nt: TGTGCCAGCCTGCATTGGGGTGTCCCCGGCTACACCTTC
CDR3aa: CASLHWGVPGYTF

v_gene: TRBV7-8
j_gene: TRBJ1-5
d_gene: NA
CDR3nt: TGTGCCAGCAGCTTAGCCACTATTGGAGCAGGGAGGGATCAGCCCCAGCATTTT
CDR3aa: CASSLATIGAGRDQPQHF

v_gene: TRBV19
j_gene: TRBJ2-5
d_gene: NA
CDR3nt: TGTGCCAGTAGTATTCAGGCAGTCGGGACCCAGTACTTC
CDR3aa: CASSIQAVGTQYF

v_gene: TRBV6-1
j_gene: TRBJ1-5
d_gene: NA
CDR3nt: TGTGCCAGCAGTGAAGGGTCCGCTCAAGGTCCCCAGCATTTT
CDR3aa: CASSEGSAQGPQHF

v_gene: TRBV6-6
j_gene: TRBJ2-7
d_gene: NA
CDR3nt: TGTGCCAGCAGGACCGAGAGCTACGAGCAGTACTTC
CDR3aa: CASRTESYEQYF

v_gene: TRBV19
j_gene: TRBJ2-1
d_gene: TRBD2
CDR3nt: TGTGCCAGTAGTATAGGAGACGGCGGGAGGGCCTATACTGAGCAGTTCTTC
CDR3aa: CASSIGDGGRAYTEQFF

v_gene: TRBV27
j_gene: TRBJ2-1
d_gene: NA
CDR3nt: TGTGCCAGCAACCCGACCGTACCCAATGAGCAGTTCTTC
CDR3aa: CASNPTVPNEQFF

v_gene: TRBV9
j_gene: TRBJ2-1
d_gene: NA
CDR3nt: TGTGCCAGCAGCGTAGGTCAGGGTACGAATGAGCAGTTCTTC
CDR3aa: CASSVGQGTNEQFF

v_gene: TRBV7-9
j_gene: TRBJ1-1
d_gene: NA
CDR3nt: TGTGCCAGCAGCTTAGATGGAGGTCCAGCTTTCTTT
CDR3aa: CASSLDGGPAFF

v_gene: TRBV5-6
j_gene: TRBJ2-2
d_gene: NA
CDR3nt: TGTGCCAGCAGACGGGAGTACACCGGGGAGCTGTTTTTT
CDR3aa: CASRREYTGELFF

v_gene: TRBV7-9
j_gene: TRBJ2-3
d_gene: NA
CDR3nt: TGTGCCAGCAGCTTCGGGGACGGTAAGCAGTATTTT
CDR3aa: CASSFGDGKQYF

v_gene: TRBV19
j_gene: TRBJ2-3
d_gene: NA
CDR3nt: TGTGCCAGTAGTATTGGAACTGGCACAGATACGCAGTATTTT
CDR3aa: CASSIGTGTDTQYF

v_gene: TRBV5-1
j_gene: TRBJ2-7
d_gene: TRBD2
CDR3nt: TGCGCCAGCGCCCCTGGCGGGAGCCTCTCCTACGAGCAGTACTTC
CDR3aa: CASAPGGSLSYEQYF

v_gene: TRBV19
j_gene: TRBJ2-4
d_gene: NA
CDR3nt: TGTGCCAGTAGTGACGATCGGGGAAACATTCAGTACTTC
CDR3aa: CASSDDRGNIQYF

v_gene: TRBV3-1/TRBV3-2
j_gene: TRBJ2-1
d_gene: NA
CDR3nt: TGTGCCAGCAGCCAAGATTTGGCGTTCAATGAGCAGTTCTTC
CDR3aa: CASSQDLAFNEQFF

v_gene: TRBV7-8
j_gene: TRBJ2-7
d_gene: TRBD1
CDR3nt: TGTGCCAGCAGCCAAACAGGGGCCCACTACGAGCAGTACTTC
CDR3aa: CASSQTGAHYEQYF

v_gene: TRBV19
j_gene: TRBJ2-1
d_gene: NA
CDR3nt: TGTGCCAGTAGTGCCTGGAATAATGAGCAGTTCTTC
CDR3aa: CASSAWNNEQFF

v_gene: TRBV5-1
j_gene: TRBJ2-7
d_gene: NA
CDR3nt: TGCGCCAGCAGCTTGGGGATAACACACTCCCCCTACGAGCAGTACTTC
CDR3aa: CASSLGITHSPYEQYF

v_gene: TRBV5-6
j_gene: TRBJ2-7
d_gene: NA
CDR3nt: TGTGCCAGCAGCCCCCTGGGCCATTCCTACGAGCAGTACTTC
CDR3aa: CASSPLGHSYEQYF

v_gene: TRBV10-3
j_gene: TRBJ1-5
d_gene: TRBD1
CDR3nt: TGTGCCATCAGTAGGGACAGGGCCCCCCGTCAGCCCCAGCATTTT
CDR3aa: CAISRDRAPRQPQHF

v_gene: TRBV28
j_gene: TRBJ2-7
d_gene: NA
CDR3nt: TGTGCCAGTTGGGGGAACGGGGCAACTTACGAGCAGTACTTC
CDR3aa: CASWGNGATYEQYF

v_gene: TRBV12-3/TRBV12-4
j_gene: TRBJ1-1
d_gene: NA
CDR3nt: TGTGCCAGCAATCCCCACACTGAAGCTTTCTTT
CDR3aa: CASNPHTEAFF

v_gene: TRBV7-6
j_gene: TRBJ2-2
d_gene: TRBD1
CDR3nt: TGTGCCAGCAGCTTGTTGTCGCTACAGGGGGCCGGGGAGCTGTTTTTT
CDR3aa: CASSLLSLQGAGELFF

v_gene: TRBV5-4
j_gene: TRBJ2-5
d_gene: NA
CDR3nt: TGTGCCAGCAGCTTGGTGGGGGAGACCCAGTACTTC
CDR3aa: CASSLVGETQYF

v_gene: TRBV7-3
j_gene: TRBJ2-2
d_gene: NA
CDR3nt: TGTGCCAGCAGCTTGTCCTGGGGAAACACCGGGGAGCTGTTTTTT
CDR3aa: CASSLSWGNTGELFF

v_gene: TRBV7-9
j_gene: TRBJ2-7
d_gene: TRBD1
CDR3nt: TGTGCCAGCAGCTTATCAGGAGGACAGGGACGGATACCCTACGAGCAGTACTTC
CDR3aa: CASSLSGGQGRIPYEQYF